The rows below give T cell receptor beta chains drawn from one sample of a study of identical twins. TCRdb analysed the 5' RACE reads with MiXCR anew, one entry per CDR3 protein. The sample holds about 470,000 distinct CDR3 sequences; less than 25% are singletons and the top ten take about 2.9%. These sequences were also reported in another study, on T cells expressing NK-cell markers.

Material: CD4+ T cells sorted from blood. The source is a woman aged 18-29 years in good health. The CDR3 runs from the conserved cysteine through the conserved F or W. D genes are given only for firm matches. Where a row states a size, it is once, few, many or the class of an expanded clone; other rows omit it.

>TRBJ1-4|TRBV5-1|NA|NA
TGCGCCAGCAGTCCGACAGCCCGGGGGAATGAAAAACTGTTTTTT
CASSPTARGNEKLFF
>TRBJ2-1|TRBV24-1|NA|NA
TGTGCCACCAGTGCCCCCCTGTCGCATGAGCAGTTCTTC
CATSAPLSHEQFF
>TRBJ1-5|TRBV9|NA|NA
TGTGCCAGTGAATGCGGCAATCAGCCCCAGCATTTT
CASECGNQPQHF
>TRBJ1-1|TRBV5-1|NA|NA
TGCGCCAGCAGGGCCGGGCCCCGCACTGAAGCTTTCTTT
CASRAGPRTEAFF
>TRBJ2-7|TRBV20-1|few|TRBD2
TGCAGTGCTCCCACCCTCACTAGCGGGCGGATCTACGAGCAGTACTTC
CSAPTLTSGRIYEQYF
>TRBJ1-1|TRBV7-9|NA|NA
TGTGCCAGCAGCTTACGGGAGGCTGAAGCTTTCTTT
CASSLREAEAFF
>TRBJ1-2|TRBV2|NA|NA
TGTGCCAGCAGTGAAGTCCAGGGGCCCTATGGCTACACCTTC
CASSEVQGPYGYTF
>TRBJ2-6|TRBV9|NA|NA
TGTGCCAGCAGCGTAGGGGCCGGAACTGGGGCCAACGTCCTGACTTTC
CASSVGAGTGANVLTF
>TRBJ2-3|TRBV5-1|many|NA
TGCGCCAGCAGAGACGTCTCTAGCACAGATACGCAGTATTTT
CASRDVSSTDTQYF
>TRBJ1-5|TRBV12-3/TRBV12-4|NA|NA
TGTGCCAGCAGCTCGAGGTATCGGTTTAGCAATCAGCCCCAGCATTTT
CASSSRYRFSNQPQHF
>TRBJ2-6|TRBV29-1|few|NA
TGCAGCGCTACGGCGGGCTCTGGGGCCAACGTCCTGACTTTC
CSATAGSGANVLTF
>TRBJ2-5|TRBV20-1|few|TRBD1
TGCAGTGCTAGACGACTACAGGGGGCGCAAGGGACCCAGTACTTC
CSARRLQGAQGTQYF
>TRBJ2-7|TRBV2|NA|NA
TGTGCCACCAAAGCGGTTACAGAGAGCTCCTACGAGCAGTACTTC
CATKAVTESSYEQYF
>TRBJ2-7|TRBV27|NA|NA
TGTGCCAGCAGTTTCGAGGGGGGCAACCACGAGCAGTACTTC
CASSFEGGNHEQYF
>TRBJ2-1|TRBV20-1|few|NA
TGCAGTGCCCGAGACAAGCCCTTCTCCTACAATGAGCAGTTCTTC
CSARDKPFSYNEQFF
>TRBJ2-5|TRBV7-9|few|NA
TGTGCCAGCAGCTTAGTGCTCCGGGGGTCGGTTTCCCAGTACTTC
CASSLVLRGSVSQYF
>TRBJ1-2|TRBV12-3/TRBV12-4|medium-sized|TRBD1
TGTGCCAGCAGTTTTCACGGGGACAGGGCCCTTGGCTACACCTTC
CASSFHGDRALGYTF
>TRBJ2-1|TRBV7-8|few|NA
TGTGCCAGCAGCTCACGACGGTCGCGCTACAATGAGCAGTTCTTC
CASSSRRSRYNEQFF
>TRBJ2-6|TRBV11-2|NA|NA
TGTGCCAGCAGACCTATCCCGAAACTTGGGGCCAACGTCCTGACTTTC
CASRPIPKLGANVLTF
>TRBJ2-5|TRBV5-1|few|TRBD1
TGCGCCAGCAGCCACGGACAGGGCGAGCAAGAGACCCAGTACTTC
CASSHGQGEQETQYF
>TRBJ1-4|TRBV16|NA|NA
TGTGCCAGCACCCGGGGAGAAAAACTGTTTTTT
CASTRGEKLFF
>TRBJ2-7|TRBV15|NA|NA
TGTGCCACCAGCGCGGGACCCCCGGGTATCTACGAGCAGTACTTC
CATSAGPPGIYEQYF
>TRBJ1-1|TRBV4-2|few|NA
TGTGCCAGCAGCCAAGAGTATAACCCGAACACTGAAGCTTTCTTT
CASSQEYNPNTEAFF
>TRBJ2-3|TRBV5-1|NA|TRBD1
TGCGCCAGCAGCGACTCCGGGACAGGGGAGACGCAGTATTTT
CASSDSGTGETQYF
>TRBJ2-5|TRBV28|few|NA
TGTGCCAGCAGTTTAGTGATCAAAGAGACCCAGTACTTC
CASSLVIKETQYF
>TRBJ2-7|TRBV29-1|NA|NA
TGCAGCGTTGAAGGGATTCAGGGGAGTGGCGAGCAGTACTTC
CSVEGIQGSGEQYF
>TRBJ2-1|TRBV25-1|few|NA
TGTGCCAGCAGTGAACCCGGACTCACAACCCTGGGGTTCTACAATGAGCAGTTCTTC
CASSEPGLTTLGFYNEQFF
>TRBJ1-4|TRBV9|few|NA
TGTGCCAGCAGCGTAGGGACGGCAACTAATGAAAAACTGTTTTTT
CASSVGTATNEKLFF
>TRBJ1-4|TRBV12-3/TRBV12-4|few|TRBD1
TGTGCCAGCGGGACAGGTCAGAAAAAACTGTTTTTT
CASGTGQKKLFF
>TRBJ2-3|TRBV7-2|few|NA
TGTGCCAGCAGCTACCAGACCCCCCCGGATACGCAGTATTTT
CASSYQTPPDTQYF
>TRBJ2-5|TRBV5-1|many|NA
TGCGCCAGCAGCTTGGCCAGGGGCGAGACCCAGTACTTC
CASSLARGETQYF
>TRBJ2-5|TRBV7-2|NA|NA
TGTGCCAGCAGCTTAGCGGCTACAAGAAAAGAGACCCAGTACTTC
CASSLAATRKETQYF
>TRBJ2-7|TRBV5-1|many|TRBD1
TGCGCCAGCAGGCGACCGGGACAGAACTACGAGCAGTACTTC
CASRRPGQNYEQYF
>TRBJ2-5|TRBV5-1|few|NA
TGCGCCAGCAGCTTCGGGGGCCGGCGGGAGACCCAGTACTTC
CASSFGGRRETQYF
>TRBJ2-3|TRBV7-9|NA|NA
TGTGCCAGCAGCAAAAGACAGACAGATACGCAGTATTTT
CASSKRQTDTQYF
>TRBJ1-6|TRBV20-1|NA|NA
TGCAGTGCTAGAATGCAGGGAACCTCACCCCTCCACTTT
CSARMQGTSPLHF
>TRBJ1-6|TRBV7-2|NA|NA
TGTGCCAGCAGCACCGCATACTATAATTCACCCCTCCACTTT
CASSTAYYNSPLHF
>TRBJ2-2|TRBV6-5|few|NA
TGTGCCAGCAGTTACTCAACCCCCCAGAACACCGGGGAGCTGTTTTTT
CASSYSTPQNTGELFF
>TRBJ2-7|TRBV5-1|NA|NA
TGCGCCAGCAGCTTGGATGGTCGAGCGCGGACCTACGAGCAGTACTTC
CASSLDGRARTYEQYF
>TRBJ2-3|TRBV14|NA|TRBD2
TGTGCCAGCAGCCCCTCTGCGGGAGGGCCTTTCACGCAGTATTTT
CASSPSAGGPFTQYF
>TRBJ2-3|TRBV9|NA|NA
TGTGCCAGCAGCGTAATGGTACAAGATACGCAGTATTTT
CASSVMVQDTQYF
>TRBJ1-1|TRBV5-1|NA|NA
TGCGCCAGCAGCCGAGATGGACAGTTGAACACTGAAGCTTTCTTT
CASSRDGQLNTEAFF
>TRBJ1-1|TRBV5-1|few|NA
TGCGCCAGCCGGGGGTGGCCGAACACTGAAGCTTTCTTT
CASRGWPNTEAFF
>TRBJ2-3|TRBV3-1|many|NA
TGTGCCAGCAGTAGGGCAGATACGCAGTATTTT
CASSRADTQYF
>TRBJ2-7|TRBV18|few|NA
TGTGCCAGCTCCCTGCGGAGTGGGTTGAGCTCCTACGAGCAGTACTTC
CASSLRSGLSSYEQYF
>TRBJ2-3|TRBV9|few|NA
TGTGCCAGCAGCGCGGACGGTTCCACAGATACGCAGTATTTT
CASSADGSTDTQYF
>TRBJ2-4|TRBV6-2/TRBV6-3|NA|NA
TGTGCCAGCAGTTACGACCTAGCCAAAAACATTCAGTACTTC
CASSYDLAKNIQYF
>TRBJ2-7|TRBV20-1|NA|NA
TGCAGTGCTGACACCGGACGCGACGAGCAGTACTTC
CSADTGRDEQYF
>TRBJ1-4|TRBV5-5|NA|NA
TGTGCCAGCAGATGGGAGTTGGCTAATGAAAAACTGTTTTTT
CASRWELANEKLFF
>TRBJ2-7|TRBV4-3|NA|NA
TGCGCCAGCAGCCCGTATGACTTGCCCACCTACGAGCAGTACTTC
CASSPYDLPTYEQYF
>TRBJ2-4|TRBV19|once|NA
TGTGCCAGTAGCCGCGACGGGCAGTCTCTAGCCAAAAACATTCAGTACTTC
CASSRDGQSLAKNIQYF
>TRBJ1-1|TRBV12-3/TRBV12-4|few|NA
TGTGCCAGCAGTCGTACTCAAGGTACAGAAGCTTTCTTT
CASSRTQGTEAFF
>TRBJ1-5|TRBV12-3/TRBV12-4|NA|NA
TGTGCCAGCAGTTTTTGGCGGACCGTAAAAACCGATCAGCCCCAGCATTTT
CASSFWRTVKTDQPQHF
>TRBJ2-5|TRBV20-1|many|NA
TGCAGTGTAAGAAATACAGCTGCGGAGACCCAGTACTTC
CSVRNTAAETQYF
>TRBJ2-7|TRBV7-3|many|NA
TGTGCCAGCAGCTTAAGTATAGGAGAGACCTACGAGCAGTACTTC
CASSLSIGETYEQYF
>TRBJ2-1|TRBV3-1|NA|TRBD1
TGTGCCACCAGCCAGCACAAAATACAGGGGAATGAGCAGTTCTTC
CATSQHKIQGNEQFF
>TRBJ1-4|TRBV20-1|NA|TRBD1
TGCAGTGCTAGCTACGGGGACAGGGTAGGCGAAAAACTGTTTTTT
CSASYGDRVGEKLFF
>TRBJ2-1|TRBV9|NA|TRBD2
TGTGCCAGCAGCGTCGGACTAGCGCGGCCGTACAATGAGCAGTTCTTC
CASSVGLARPYNEQFF
>TRBJ2-4|TRBV6-2/TRBV6-3|NA|NA
TGTGCCAGCTTGGGGGCTAGAGGGAGGGCCGAAAACATTCAGTACTTC
CASLGARGRAENIQYF
>TRBJ2-1|TRBV20-1|NA|TRBD2
TGCAGTGCTAGACCACTAGCGGCTCCAGGCGGGTACAATGAGCAGTTCTTC
CSARPLAAPGGYNEQFF